Listed below are T cell receptor beta chains from one sample, sequenced in a study of PD-1 blockade in classical Hodgkin lymphoma. Method: immunoSEQ multiplex PCR; TCRdb's copy keeps in-frame clones and lacks some. The sample lists about 110,000 clones, 89% occurring once. Sequenced here: peripheral blood mononuclear cells (PBMCs), sampled before the second cycle of nivolumab. The receptors originated from a human donor with classical Hodgkin lymphoma. Both conserved end residues are part of each CDR3. The D gene is left open where the match is weak. Clone size is shown for a subset of rows, as once, few, many or a class of expanded clone.

V: TRBV25-1; J: TRBJ1-2; size: NA; length: 14; D: NA; DNA: TGTGCCAGCAGCCCCCTATCGGACAACTATGGCTACACCTTC; CDR3: CASSPLSDNYGYTF
V: TRBV7-9; J: TRBJ2-3; size: NA; length: 12; D: NA; DNA: TGTGCCAGCAGCTTAATCTCAGATACGCAGTATTTT; CDR3: CASSLISDTQYF
V: TRBV6-1; J: TRBJ1-2; size: few; length: 15; D: TRBD1; DNA: TGTGCCAGCAGGCTAAGGGGACAGGGGGCGCCCGACTACACCTTC; CDR3: CASRLRGQGAPDYTF
V: TRBV5-1; J: TRBJ2-2; size: NA; length: 15; D: TRBD1; DNA: TGCGCCAGCAACCGACAGGGGGCGGACGGCGGGGAGCTGTTTTTT; CDR3: CASNRQGADGGELFF
V: TRBV20-1; J: TRBJ2-1; size: NA; length: 11; D: NA; DNA: TGCAGTGCTACCCCCGTAAGTGAGCAGTTCTTC; CDR3: CSATPVSEQFF
V: TRBV19; J: TRBJ1-2; size: few; length: 12; D: NA; DNA: TGTGCCAGTAGTATCTTTGAGGGAGGCTACACCTTC; CDR3: CASSIFEGGYTF
V: TRBV5-5; J: TRBJ1-1; size: NA; length: 15; D: NA; DNA: TGTGCCAGCAGCACGCTAGTTGGGCGGGGGACTGAAGCTTTCTTT; CDR3: CASSTLVGRGTEAFF
V: TRBV7-2; J: TRBJ1-5; size: NA; length: 15; D: NA; DNA: TGTGCCAGCAGCTGGGTCGGAACCGCTTATCAGCCCCAGCATTTT; CDR3: CASSWVGTAYQPQHF
V: TRBV6-4; J: TRBJ1-5; size: once; length: 14; D: NA; DNA: TGTGCCAGGGACCTTTCCCTAATAGGTCAGCCCCAGCATTTT; CDR3: CARDLSLIGQPQHF
V: TRBV7-2; J: TRBJ2-5; size: NA; length: 16; D: NA; DNA: TGTGCCAGCAGCTTAGGCAGGGGAGGGTCCCAAGAGACCCAGTACTTC; CDR3: CASSLGRGGSQETQYF
V: TRBV19; J: TRBJ1-2; size: NA; length: 16; D: TRBD1; DNA: TGTGCCAGTAGTAGGCCTGACAGGGGAGCCGACTATGGCTACACCTTC; CDR3: CASSRPDRGADYGYTF
V: TRBV15; J: TRBJ2-5; size: once; length: 15; D: NA; DNA: TGTGCCACCAGCAGAGTTTCAGGGGCCTACGAGACCCAGTACTTC; CDR3: CATSRVSGAYETQYF
V: TRBV7-9; J: TRBJ2-7; size: NA; length: 15; D: NA; DNA: TGTGCCAGCAGCTTAGTTGGGGTCGTAGTCTACGAGCAGTACTTC; CDR3: CASSLVGVVVYEQYF
V: TRBV5-1; J: TRBJ2-6; size: NA; length: 15; D: NA; DNA: TGCGCCAGCAGCCCCGGTGACTCTGGGGCCAACGTCCTGACTTTC; CDR3: CASSPGDSGANVLTF
V: TRBV6-6; J: TRBJ1-4; size: once; length: 14; D: TRBD1; DNA: TGTGCCAGCAGTACACAGGGGACTAATGAAAAACTGTTTTTT; CDR3: CASSTQGTNEKLFF
V: TRBV30; J: TRBJ2-7; size: NA; length: 16; D: TRBD2; DNA: TGTGCCTGGAGTTCAGGTAGGGGTAGCGGGGGCGGCGAGCAGTACTTC; CDR3: CAWSSGRGSGGGEQYF
V: TRBV2; J: TRBJ2-3; size: NA; length: 14; D: TRBD2; DNA: TGTGCCAGCAGACCGGGACTAAGCACAGATACGCAGTATTTT; CDR3: CASRPGLSTDTQYF
V: TRBV19; J: TRBJ2-3; size: NA; length: 13; D: TRBD2; DNA: TGTGCCAGCAGAGCGGGACTCACAGATACGCAGTATTTT; CDR3: CASRAGLTDTQYF
V: TRBV5-8; J: TRBJ2-2; size: NA; length: 14; D: NA; DNA: TGTGCCAGCACGACTAGGTCGAACACCGGGGAGCTGTTTTTT; CDR3: CASTTRSNTGELFF
V: TRBV5-1; J: TRBJ2-1; size: NA; length: 16; D: NA; DNA: TGCGCCAGCAGGCCACGGGCCGCATCCGGCTACAATGAGCAGTTCTTC; CDR3: CASRPRAASGYNEQFF
V: TRBV5-1; J: TRBJ1-1; size: NA; length: 14; D: NA; DNA: TGCGCCAGCAGCTTTGATACAATGAACACTGAAGCTTTCTTT; CDR3: CASSFDTMNTEAFF
V: TRBV19; J: TRBJ2-7; size: NA; length: 13; D: TRBD2; DNA: TGTGCCTCTAGGCTAGCGGGAGCCTACGAGCAGTACTTC; CDR3: CASRLAGAYEQYF
V: TRBV18; J: TRBJ2-4; size: once; length: 18; D: TRBD1; DNA: TGTGCCAGCTCACCACCCAGGACGGACAGGGGGCTGCGAAACATTCAGTACTTC; CDR3: CASSPPRTDRGLRNIQYF
V: TRBV19; J: TRBJ2-7; size: NA; length: 15; D: TRBD1; DNA: TGTGCCAGTAGTACCGACCCGACAGGGTCCTACGAGCAGTACTTC; CDR3: CASSTDPTGSYEQYF
V: TRBV5-1; J: TRBJ1-1; size: few; length: 15; D: TRBD1; DNA: TGCGCCAGCAGCTTGGACAGGGGAGGGAACACTGAAGCTTTCTTT; CDR3: CASSLDRGGNTEAFF
V: TRBV5-4; J: TRBJ1-2; size: NA; length: 15; D: TRBD1; DNA: TGTGCCAGCAGCCCAGACAGGGGGCGCCGGGATGGCTACACCTTC; CDR3: CASSPDRGRRDGYTF
V: TRBV11-2; J: TRBJ2-1; size: few; length: 19; D: TRBD2; DNA: TGTGCCAGCAGCTCCCTTGTAGGGGTAGCGGGAGGTTCGTTCAATGAGCAGTTCTTC; CDR3: CASSSLVGVAGGSFNEQFF